This T cell receptor beta chain was recorded in a study of beta chain features in type 1 diabetes. The V and J ends lost 5 bases and 3 bases respectively, with 12 bases between them. The CDR3 consists of 14 residues. Per the germline V gene, CDR1 is SNHLY and CDR2 is FYNNEI. Sequenced material consisted of expressed TCRB transcripts (all of the isolated RNA was reverse transcribed). TCRdb's table, derived via immunoSEQ multiplex PCR, lists solely in-frame clones and lacks some. Of around 430,000 clones listed, about 30% were seen once; the top ten hold 0.065%. The clonotype originates from a man aged 18-30 years in good health. Sample: naive CD4+ T cells from blood. The chain employs TRBV2 and TRBJ2-3; unclear D gene. The chain's CDR3 is CASSYRAQTDTQYF. As DNA, the CDR3 is TGTGCCAGCAGTTACCGGGCCCAAACAGATACGCAGTATTTT.